The rows below give T cell receptor beta chains drawn from one sample of a study of T-cell reconstitution after alpha-beta-depleted transplantation in children. TCRdb used MiXCR to reprocess the PCR reads, holding one entry per CDR3 protein. The top ten clones hold approximately 5% of a sample with some 830,000 distinct CDR3 sequences, roughly 15% of them seen once. Sample: PBMCs, mostly from graft donor cells, taken 360 days after TCRalphabeta/CD19-depleted stem cell transplant. The receptors come from a male patient aged 5 to 17 who had a stem cell transplant for acute lymphoblastic leukemia, so the T cells may come from the graft donor. CDR3s include the opening cysteine and the closing phenylalanine or tryptophan. D genes are given only for firm matches. The size of a clone is reported for some rows only, either as once, few or many, or as a class for expanded clones.

j_call: TRBJ2-1; clone_size: .; v_call: TRBV3-1; d_call: TRBD2; cdr3_aa: CASRKGLAGAYNEQFF; cdr3_nt: TGTGCCAGCAGGAAAGGACTAGCGGGCGCGTACAATGAGCAGTTCTTC
j_call: TRBJ2-7; clone_size: .; v_call: TRBV13; d_call: .; cdr3_aa: CASSLGVTDFSYEQYF; cdr3_nt: TGTGCCAGCAGCTTAGGTGTAACGGACTTCTCCTACGAGCAGTACTTC
j_call: TRBJ2-5; clone_size: .; v_call: TRBV3-1; d_call: .; cdr3_aa: CASSQARGPSQGETQYF; cdr3_nt: TGTGCCAGCAGCCAAGCCCGGGGACCCAGCCAAGGAGAGACCCAGTACTTC
j_call: TRBJ2-1; clone_size: .; v_call: TRBV5-6; d_call: .; cdr3_aa: CASSWDGSYNEQFF; cdr3_nt: TGTGCCAGCAGCTGGGACGGTTCCTACAATGAGCAGTTCTTC
j_call: TRBJ1-1; clone_size: .; v_call: TRBV12-3/TRBV12-4; d_call: .; cdr3_aa: CASSFSEVDGAFF; cdr3_nt: TGTGCCAGCAGTTTCTCTGAGGTAGATGGGGCTTTCTTT
j_call: TRBJ2-1; clone_size: few; v_call: TRBV12-3/TRBV12-4; d_call: TRBD2; cdr3_aa: CASSLITSGYYNEQFF; cdr3_nt: TGTGCCAGCAGTTTAATAACTAGCGGCTACTACAATGAGCAGTTCTTC
j_call: TRBJ2-1; clone_size: many; v_call: TRBV20-1; d_call: TRBD2; cdr3_aa: CSARDPTSGRGEQFF; cdr3_nt: TGCAGTGCTAGAGATCCAACTAGCGGGAGGGGTGAGCAGTTCTTC
j_call: TRBJ2-1; clone_size: .; v_call: TRBV5-1; d_call: .; cdr3_aa: CASSLVVLGPPNEQFF; cdr3_nt: TGCGCCAGCAGCTTGGTGGTTCTGGGACCGCCGAATGAGCAGTTCTTC
j_call: TRBJ1-5; clone_size: few; v_call: TRBV15; d_call: .; cdr3_aa: CATSRVRGGNQPQHF; cdr3_nt: TGTGCCACCAGCAGAGTCAGGGGCGGCAATCAGCCCCAGCATTTT
j_call: TRBJ2-5; clone_size: few; v_call: TRBV12-3/TRBV12-4; d_call: .; cdr3_aa: CASSHLGQYQETQYF; cdr3_nt: TGTGCCAGCAGTCACTTAGGACAGTATCAAGAGACCCAGTACTTC
j_call: TRBJ1-2; clone_size: .; v_call: TRBV7-8; d_call: TRBD1; cdr3_aa: CASSPGGTKNGYTF; cdr3_nt: TGTGCCAGCAGCCCAGGGGGGACAAAGAATGGCTACACCTTC
j_call: TRBJ2-7; clone_size: few; v_call: TRBV4-1; d_call: .; cdr3_aa: CASSQVAQGEQYF; cdr3_nt: TGCGCCAGCAGCCAAGTGGCTCAGGGCGAGCAGTACTTC
j_call: TRBJ1-5; clone_size: .; v_call: TRBV20-1; d_call: .; cdr3_aa: CSAKRSNQPQHF; cdr3_nt: TGCAGTGCTAAGCGCAGCAATCAGCCCCAGCATTTT
j_call: TRBJ2-2; clone_size: .; v_call: TRBV12-3/TRBV12-4; d_call: TRBD1; cdr3_aa: CASRPPTGVIGELFF; cdr3_nt: TGTGCCAGCAGACCACCGACAGGGGTCATCGGGGAGCTGTTTTTT
j_call: TRBJ2-3; clone_size: .; v_call: TRBV5-1; d_call: .; cdr3_aa: CASRMSNAGDTQYF; cdr3_nt: TGCGCCAGCAGAATGTCCAACGCGGGAGATACGCAGTATTTT
j_call: TRBJ1-1; clone_size: .; v_call: TRBV7-9; d_call: .; cdr3_aa: CASSPSAVNTEAFF; cdr3_nt: TGTGCCAGCAGCCCTTCGGCGGTGAACACTGAAGCTTTCTTT
j_call: TRBJ2-3; clone_size: .; v_call: TRBV5-6; d_call: .; cdr3_aa: CASSLWGAAYYTQYF; cdr3_nt: TGTGCCAGCAGCTTGTGGGGGGCCGCCTATTATACGCAGTATTTT
j_call: TRBJ2-5; clone_size: .; v_call: TRBV5-1; d_call: .; cdr3_aa: CASRLTAGATVETQYF; cdr3_nt: TGCGCCAGCAGGCTGACGGCGGGGGCGACGGTAGAGACCCAGTACTTC
j_call: TRBJ2-1; clone_size: few; v_call: TRBV15; d_call: .; cdr3_aa: CATSRQTASSYNEQFF; cdr3_nt: TGTGCCACCAGCAGACAGACAGCTTCCTCCTACAATGAGCAGTTCTTC
j_call: TRBJ2-1; clone_size: .; v_call: TRBV24-1; d_call: .; cdr3_aa: CATSDPDSVQQQFF; cdr3_nt: TGTGCCACCAGTGATCCCGACTCCGTGCAGCAGCAGTTCTTC
j_call: TRBJ1-2; clone_size: .; v_call: TRBV15; d_call: .; cdr3_aa: CATSEDSNYGYTF; cdr3_nt: TGTGCCACCAGCGAAGACAGTAACTATGGCTACACCTTC
j_call: TRBJ2-7; clone_size: once; v_call: TRBV5-1; d_call: TRBD1; cdr3_aa: CASSLKIRGSSSYEQYF; cdr3_nt: TGCGCCAGCAGCCTAAAGATCAGGGGGTCGAGCTCCTACGAGCAGTACTTC
j_call: TRBJ2-1; clone_size: few; v_call: TRBV7-9; d_call: .; cdr3_aa: CASKLGANYNEQFF; cdr3_nt: TGTGCCAGCAAATTGGGGGCAAACTACAATGAGCAGTTCTTC
j_call: TRBJ2-1; clone_size: few; v_call: TRBV5-6; d_call: TRBD2; cdr3_aa: CASSPTVGRAHEQFF; cdr3_nt: TGTGCCAGCAGCCCAACCGTAGGGAGGGCCCATGAGCAGTTCTTC
j_call: TRBJ2-7; clone_size: .; v_call: TRBV14; d_call: .; cdr3_aa: CASSQDPDGNEQYF; cdr3_nt: TGTGCCAGCAGCCAAGACCCGGACGGGAACGAGCAGTACTTC
j_call: TRBJ1-5; clone_size: .; v_call: TRBV18; d_call: .; cdr3_aa: CASSRAGAVNQPQHF; cdr3_nt: TGTGCCAGCTCACGGGCGGGGGCAGTTAATCAGCCCCAGCATTTT
j_call: TRBJ2-7; clone_size: .; v_call: TRBV11-2; d_call: .; cdr3_aa: CASSLVAWGGVPYEQYF; cdr3_nt: TGTGCCAGCAGCTTAGTTGCGTGGGGTGGCGTTCCTTACGAGCAGTACTTC
j_call: TRBJ2-7; clone_size: .; v_call: TRBV20-1; d_call: TRBD2; cdr3_aa: CSASALAGGEQYF; cdr3_nt: TGCAGTGCTAGCGCCCTAGCGGGAGGGGAGCAGTACTTC